The rows below give T cell receptor beta chains drawn from one sample of a study of T-cell memory formation after mild COVID-19. TCRdb reprocessed the 5' RACE reads with MiXCR, giving one entry per CDR3 protein. Of around 310,000 distinct CDR3 sequences in the sample, roughly an eighth were seen once. Source material: PBMCs or a T cell subset sorted from them (not recorded which). Receptors originate from a man aged 18 to 29 who had mild COVID-19 (a few samples of this study predate the infection). Cell type and time point are not known. The CDR3 runs from the conserved cysteine through the conserved F or W. The order of the fields is V gene, clone size, D gene, J gene, CDR3 protein. D genes are given only for firm matches. Only some rows state a clone size, as once, few, many or a class for expanded clones.

TRBV10-3	few	-	TRBJ2-5	CAISERPPGETQYF
TRBV5-1	-	-	TRBJ2-2	CASSSSSVSGELFF
TRBV5-4	few	TRBD2	TRBJ2-5	CASSRPLGLAGETQYF
TRBV7-2	-	TRBD2	TRBJ2-3	CASSLGLAGLGDTQYF
TRBV3-1	-	TRBD2	TRBJ2-3	CASRPAGTDTQYF
TRBV27	-	-	TRBJ2-2	CASSWAPAVTGELFF
TRBV5-1	many	-	TRBJ2-7	CASSLGEYEQYF
TRBV7-8	-	TRBD2	TRBJ2-7	CASSPERGASYEQYF
TRBV5-1	-	TRBD2	TRBJ2-3	CASSTLAGGHDTQYF
TRBV12-3/TRBV12-4	many	TRBD2	TRBJ2-2	CASSQRLAGTGELFF
TRBV6-6	-	-	TRBJ2-1	CASSLKRVNEQFF
TRBV6-2/TRBV6-3	-	TRBD2	TRBJ2-1	CASKRGLAGASIYNEQFF
TRBV3-1	-	-	TRBJ2-1	CASSQDGARQFF
TRBV5-1	few	TRBD1	TRBJ2-3	CASTGQGSQADTQYF
TRBV5-6	-	TRBD1	TRBJ1-2	CASSTGVYGYTF
TRBV5-1	few	TRBD2	TRBJ2-5	CASSFEASGGASQETQYF
TRBV6-6	few	-	TRBJ2-7	CASSSWTDQDEQYF
TRBV27	-	TRBD2	TRBJ2-3	CASTLVGVSGGTDTQYF
TRBV19	few	-	TRBJ1-1	CASNLVGADGNTEAFF
TRBV6-2/TRBV6-3	-	-	TRBJ2-7	CASASYEQYF
TRBV5-1	-	TRBD2	TRBJ2-5	CASRLAGGIGETQYF
TRBV9	-	-	TRBJ2-5	CASSVDQLMETQYF